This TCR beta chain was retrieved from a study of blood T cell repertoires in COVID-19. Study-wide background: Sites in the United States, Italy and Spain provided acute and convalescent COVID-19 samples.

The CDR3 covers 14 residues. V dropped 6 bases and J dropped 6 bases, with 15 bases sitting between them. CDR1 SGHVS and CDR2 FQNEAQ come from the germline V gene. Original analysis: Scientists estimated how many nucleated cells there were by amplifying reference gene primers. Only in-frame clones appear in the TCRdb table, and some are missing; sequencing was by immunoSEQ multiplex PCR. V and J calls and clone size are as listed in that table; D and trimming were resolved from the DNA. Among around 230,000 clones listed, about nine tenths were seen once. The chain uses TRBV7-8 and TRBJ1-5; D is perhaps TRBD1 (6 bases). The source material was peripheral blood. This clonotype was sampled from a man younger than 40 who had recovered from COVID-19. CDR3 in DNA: TGTGCCAGCAGTTACACAGGGAATCGTCAGCCCCAGCATTTT. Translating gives CASSYTGNRQPQHF.